This T cell receptor beta chain stems from a study of regulatory T cells in long-lasting Graves disease. General study points: TRBV28, TRBJ1-2 and TRBJ2-5 were favored in persistent disease. The sample size was small, and this may have reduced accuracy. Newly diagnosed Graves' patients exceeded persistent ones in TCR diversity.

Regarding this clonotype: The antigen remains undetermined.

The authors built TCR beta libraries using iRepertoire HTBI primers and Arm-PCR of CDR3 regions. TCRdb processed the multiplex PCR reads anew with MiXCR; each CDR3 protein has one entry. There are approximately 380,000 distinct CDR3 sequences in the sample; around 21% occur only once, and around 20% lies in the top ten. Trimming shortened V by 0 bases and J by 6 bases, and 15 bases separated the two germline ends. Germline CDR1 reads MGHRA; CDR2 reads YSYEKL. The CDR3 consists of 16 residues. Time point specified: persistent/refractory GD, antithyroid drugs over 5 years with positive TRAb. The TCR library used RNA extracted from PBMCs. Nine milliliters of peripheral blood were drawn into EDTA tubes.

The chain uses TRBV4-1 and TRBJ1-5; the D gene is possibly TRBD1 (5 bases). The sequence was collected from a female donor with Graves disease. Source: peripheral blood mononuclear cells (PBMCs), taken when the disease was refractory, from a patient treated with antithyroid drugs. The CDR3 protein is CASSQDEGPRGQPQHF. CDR3 bases: TGCGCCAGCAGCCAAGATGAGGGGCCGCGAGGTCAGCCCCAGCATTTT.